The following is a T cell receptor beta chain sequence with its context. The data are from a study of blood T cell repertoires in COVID-19. On the study more broadly: Material from acute and convalescent COVID-19 was sourced from the United States, Italy and Spain.

Sequencing used immunoSEQ multiplex PCR; TCRdb keeps in-frame clones, though not all of them. The table includes about 200,000 clones, roughly 82% detected once. The CDR3 length is 13 residues. Trimming took 1 base from V and 10 from J, leaving 13 bases between them. Germline V gene sequence: CDR1 MGHRA, CDR2 YSYEKL. The receptor was derived from a man in his fifties or sixties with active or convalescent COVID-19. This chain links TRBV4-1 with TRBJ1-1; D remains ambiguous. Input material: peripheral blood. The DNA of the CDR3 is TGCGCCAGCAGCCAAGGGGGAGGGCTGATAGCTTTCTTT. It encodes CASSQGGGLIAFF.